The 31 T cell receptor beta chains given below trace back to one sample, sequenced in a study of OX40 agonist ivuxolimab in advanced cancers. Sequencing was performed with immunoSEQ multiplex PCR; in TCRdb, only in-frame clones are kept and a portion is missing. The sample shows around 67,000 clones, roughly nine tenths of them seen only once. Sequenced material: CD4+ or CD8+ T cells sorted from blood, taken in a trial of the OX40 agonist ivuxolimab. Every receptor here comes from an adult with an advanced solid tumor such as melanoma, head and neck, liver or kidney cancer.

V and J are TRBV29-1 and TRBJ2-7, with D uncertain. The germline V gene has CDR1 SQVTM and CDR2 ANQGSEA. The V end was cut by 6 bases, the J end by 6 bases, with 12 bases between. This CDR3 is built from 11 residues. In DNA, the CDR3 is TGCAGCGTCGAATCCACCAGCGAGCAGTACTTC. Amino acids: CSVESTSEQYF.

In its sample, this clone was seen a few times. The rearrangement uses TRBV10-1 and TRBJ1-1; D is unresolved. The V end lost 3 bases, the J end lost 3 bases, and 5 bases lay between the germline ends. The CDR3 has 12 residues. The germline V gene has CDR1 WNHNN and CDR2 SYGVQD (reference sequence). The CDR3 is CASSDGDTEAFF. The CDR3 DNA is TGCGCCAGCAGTGACGGTGACACTGAAGCTTTCTTT.

This rearrangement joins TRBV28 to TRBJ2-7, with 7 positions matching TRBD1. Looked up from germline, CDR1 is MDHEN and CDR2 is SYDVKM. The ends lost 4 bases at V and 2 bases at J; junction bases unmatched: 5. CDR3 size: 14 residues. DNA for the CDR3: TGTGCCAGCAGTTCCCCAGGGGGAACCTACGAGCAGTACTTC. This translates into CASSSPGGTYEQYF.

V usage is TRBV7-2 and J usage is TRBJ1-1; D unresolved. The CDR3 has 17 amino acids. CDR1 SGHTA and CDR2 FQGNSA come from the germline V gene. The V and J ends lost 2 bases and 4 bases respectively, with 20 bases between them. The CDR3 is CASSLLNPIVLATEAFF. CDR3 nucleotides: TGTGCCAGCAGCTTACTTAATCCGATTGTCCTCGCCACTGAAGCTTTCTTT.

J is TRBJ1-5 and V is TRBV5-4, with TRBD1 as a possible D gene (5 bases). V lost 4 bases, J lost 5 bases, and 10 bases lay in between. Per the germline V gene, CDR1 is SGHNT and CDR2 is YYREEE (reference sequence). The length of the CDR3 is 13 residues. The CDR3 DNA reads as TGTGCCAGCAGCCGGATGGGGGATCAGCCCCAGCATTTT. Translated, it gives CASSRMGDQPQHF.

V usage is TRBV30 and J usage is TRBJ2-7, with TRBD1 as a possible D gene (6 bases). The CDR3 length is 11 residues. V dropped 5 bases and J dropped 4 bases, with 9 bases sitting between them. Germline V lookup: CDR1 GTSNPN, CDR2 SVGIG (reference sequence). CDR3: CAWDRIYEQYF. The CDR3 nucleotides are TGTGCCTGGGACAGGATTTACGAGCAGTACTTC. The variable domain in full, completed from reference TRBV30 and TRBJ2-7, reads SQTIHQWPATLVQPVGSPLSLECTVEGTSNPNLYWYRQAAGRGLQLLFYSVGIGQISSEVPQNLSASRPQDRQFILSSKKLLLSDSGFYLCAWDRIYEQYFGPGTRLTVT.

CDR3 sequence (DNA): TGCGCCAGCAGCTCGCAGGGGGCGCGTACAGATACGCAGTATTTT. Amino acids: CASSSQGARTDTQYF. The chain joins TRBV5-1 to TRBJ2-3, with 8 bases matching TRBD1. Trimming at V came to 3 bases and at J to 3 bases, leaving 6 bases not matched to a gene. The CDR3 sequence is 15 residues long. CDR1 is SGHRS, CDR2 YFSETQ, per germline.

V gene TRBV7-2 combines with J gene TRBJ2-7, with TRBD2 matching over 10 bases. Germline CDR1 SGHTA, CDR2 FQGNSA. The junction had 8 bases not matched to a gene; V was cut back by 5 bases and J by 4 bases. This CDR3 region has 15 residues. Here the CDR3 reads CASSQTAGGPYEQYF. CDR3 nucleotides: TGTGCCAGCAGCCAAACAGCGGGAGGGCCTTACGAGCAGTACTTC.

The chain combines TRBV5-1 with TRBJ2-1; the D gene is possibly TRBD2 (5 bases). The CDR3 has 15 amino acids. Germline CDR1 SGHRS, CDR2 YFSETQ. V gave up 0 bases and J gave up 5 bases, with 12 bases separating them. This CDR3 reads CASSLAGLANNEQFF. The CDR3 nucleotides read TGCGCCAGCAGCTTGGCCGGGCTAGCCAACAATGAGCAGTTCTTC.

This clone was observed a single time. V is TRBV9 and J is TRBJ2-5; TRBD1 matches 9 bases. The CDR3 is 17 amino acids. Per germline, CDR1 SGDLS and CDR2 YYNGEE. The junction had 7 bases not matched to a gene; V was cut back by 0 bases and J by 1 base. For the CDR3, the DNA is TGTGCCAGCAGCGTAGAGAGGGACAGGGCCCGCCAAGAGACCCAGTACTTC. This encodes CASSVERDRARQETQYF.

The chain employs TRBV15 and TRBJ1-1, with unresolved D. The germline V and J ends were trimmed by 6 bases and 1 base, with 12 bases remaining between them. Germline assignment: CDR1 LNHNV and CDR2 YYDKDF (reference sequence). The CDR3 length is 14 residues. CDR3 loop: CATSQRIGNTEAFF. Written as DNA, the CDR3 is TGTGCCACCAGTCAGAGGATAGGGAACACTGAAGCTTTCTTT. Full variable domain (rest looked up from reference TRBV15 and TRBJ1-1): DAMVIQNPRYQVTQFGKPVTLSCSQTLNHNVMYWYQQKSSQAPKLLFHYYDKDFNNEADTPDNFQSRRPNTSFCFLDIRSPGLGDTAMYLCATSQRIGNTEAFFGQGTRLTVV.

This chain uses TRBV7-2 with TRBJ2-7; 8 positions agree with TRBD2. CDR3 length: 15 amino acids. Germline assignment: CDR1 SGHTA and CDR2 FQGNSA. V was clipped by 5 bases and J by 3 bases; unmatched bases: 9. The CDR3 DNA reads TGTGCCAGCAGCATTACTAGCGGACCGCGCTACGAGCAGTACTTC. It yields the protein CASSITSGPRYEQYF.

This chain uses TRBV2 with TRBJ1-1; a possible D gene is TRBD1 (5 bases). The germline V gene has CDR1 SNHLY and CDR2 FYNNEI. CDR3 length: 13 amino acids. The V gene lost 9 bases and the J gene lost 2 bases, with 13 bases spanning the gap. The CDR3 DNA follows: TGTGCCAGGGAAGTCAGGGCTAACACTGAAGCTTTCTTT. Amino acid sequence: CAREVRANTEAFF.

The chain employs TRBV6-5 and TRBJ2-7; D not resolved. The CDR3 has 11 residues. Germline V gene data show CDR1 as MNHEY and CDR2 as SVGAGI. The V gene lost 6 bases and the J gene lost 5 bases, with 8 bases spanning the gap. This chain's CDR3 is CASRGLNEQYF. CDR3 DNA sequence: TGTGCCAGCAGAGGGTTGAACGAGCAGTACTTC.

CDR3 residues: CASSLGLAGVYEQYF. The CDR3 bases are TGTGCCAGCAGCCTGGGACTAGCGGGAGTGTACGAGCAGTACTTC. The chain couples TRBV7-2 to TRBJ2-7; 14 bases align to TRBD2. In germline, CDR1 is SGHTA, CDR2 FQGNSA. CDR3 length: 15 amino acids. J gave up 4 bases and V 5 bases, and 4 bases lay outside the gene matches.

The chain uses TRBV7-2 and TRBJ2-5; D is undetermined. V shed 1 base and J shed 5 bases, with 5 bases lying between them. The length of the CDR3 is 12 residues. Germline values: CDR1 SGHTA, CDR2 FQGNSA. CDR3 sequence: CASSLVSETQYF. The CDR3 nucleotides are TGTGCCAGCAGCTTAGTGTCTGAGACCCAGTACTTC.

The chain combines TRBV4-3 with TRBJ1-3; weak D call: TRBD1 (6 bases). The CDR3 extends over 15 amino acids. V was cut by 7 bases and J by 4 bases, with 17 bases left in between. Germline V gene lookup returns CDR1 LGHNA and CDR2 YSLEER. Written as DNA, the CDR3 is TGCGCCAGCACCACCGGACAGAATTACGGAAACACCATATATTTT. Translated: CASTTGQNYGNTIYF.

The genes are TRBV9 and TRBJ2-1; 7 bases fit TRBD2. The germline CDR1 and CDR2 sequences are SGDLS and YYNGEE. This CDR3 is 17 amino acids long. V shed 0 bases and J 1 base; nucleotides not matched to a gene: 7. The CDR3 coding sequence is TGTGCCAGCAGCGTAGCCCCGGGAGGAATATCCTACAATGAGCAGTTCTTC. As protein: CASSVAPGGISYNEQFF.

This chain joins TRBV27 and TRBJ2-2, with TRBD2 matching 10 bases. The V and J ends lost 4 bases and 1 base, in that order; junction bases with no gene match: 6. The CDR3 is made up of 17 amino acids. The V gene's germline CDR1 is MNHEY and CDR2 SMNVEV (reference sequence). CDR3 sequence (DNA): TGTGCCAGCAGTTCTCCCCGACTAGCGGGGAACACCGGGGAGCTGTTTTTT. It yields the protein CASSSPRLAGNTGELFF.

The rearrangement links TRBV4-3 to TRBJ2-7, with 9 nucleotides matching TRBD2. The trim removed 0 bases at V and 7 bases at J, leaving 13 bases unmatched. CDR3 length equals 17 residues. Germline V CDR1 and CDR2: LGHNA, YSLEER. The CDR3 bases are TGCGCCAGCAGCCAAGATCGCGCGGGGGGGCCTCCGCGAGAGCAGTACTTC. This sequence encodes CASSQDRAGGPPREQYF.

V is TRBV4-3 and J is TRBJ2-2; D not resolved. The CDR3 sequence is 15 residues long. Trimming removed 8 bases at V and 0 bases at J, with 13 bases between. Germline lookup yields CDR1 LGHNA and CDR2 YSLEER. The chain's CDR3 is CASVETLANTGELFF. In DNA, the CDR3 is TGCGCCAGCGTTGAGACTCTCGCGAACACCGGGGAGCTGTTTTTT.

The chain carries TRBV28 and TRBJ2-5; D is unresolved. This CDR3 spans 12 amino acids. In germline, CDR1 is MDHEN, CDR2 SYDVKM. Trimming took 5 bases from V and 5 from J, leaving 9 bases between them. The CDR3 region is CASSLVHETQYF. The CDR3 DNA sequence: TGTGCCAGCAGTCTTGTTCACGAGACCCAGTACTTC.

This clone occurred a few times. The chain links TRBV7-9 to TRBJ1-3, with D possibly being TRBD1 (6 bases). The CDR3 has 15 residues. V was trimmed by 4 bases and J by 4 bases, leaving 14 bases between them. Germline assignment: CDR1 SEHNR and CDR2 FQNEAQ (reference sequence). The CDR3 sequence is CASSSRDNKGNTIYF. CDR3 sequence (DNA): TGTGCCAGCAGCTCCCGGGACAATAAGGGAAACACCATATATTTT.

The CDR3 sequence: CASSFRGSETQYF. The CDR3 DNA sequence: TGTGCCAGCAGCTTCAGGGGTTCCGAGACCCAGTACTTC. The V gene is TRBV7-2, the J gene TRBJ2-5, with a possible D match to TRBD1 (6 bases). Looked up from germline, CDR1 is SGHTA and CDR2 is FQGNSA. The ends were cut back, 3 bases at V and 5 bases at J, with 10 bases in the middle. The CDR3 is 13 residues long. The complete variable domain, with remaining parts taken from reference TRBV7-2 and TRBJ2-5, reads GAGVSQSPSNKVTEKGKDVELRCDPISGHTALYWYRQSLGQGLEFLIYFQGNSAPDKSGLPSDRFSAERTGGSVSTLTIQRTQQEDSAVYLCASSFRGSETQYFGPGTRLLVL.

The chain combines TRBV19 with TRBJ2-1; unclear D gene. Germline values: CDR1 LNHDA, CDR2 SQIVND (reference sequence). Trimming removed 5 bases from V and 0 bases from J, with 14 bases in between. The CDR3 consists of 16 residues. The CDR3 region is CASSPPLLSSYNEQFF. The CDR3 DNA is TGTGCCAGTAGTCCCCCTTTGCTGAGCTCCTACAATGAGCAGTTCTTC.

This clone was observed once. V and J are TRBV6-1 and TRBJ2-5, with D perhaps TRBD2 (5 bases). TRBJ2-7 matches the DNA end more closely, so the J call is doubtful. CDR3 length: 13 amino acids. Germline CDR1 MNHNS, CDR2 SASEGT. The chain's CDR3 is CASIRDQVGEQYF. DNA of the CDR3: TGTGCCAGCATACGGGATCAGGTCGGCGAGCAGTACTTC.

This chain uses TRBV4-3 with TRBJ2-7; 7 bases align to TRBD2. The CDR3 is 16 amino acids. CDR1 is LGHNA, CDR2 YSLEER, per germline. Trimming at V came to 0 bases and at J to 3 bases, leaving 8 bases not matched to a gene. CDR3 in DNA: TGCGCCAGCAGCCAAGATCCGACTAGCAGATTCTACGAGCAGTACTTC. It yields the protein CASSQDPTSRFYEQYF.

The chain employs TRBV30 and TRBJ2-5, with 9 positions matching TRBD1. Germline assignment: CDR1 GTSNPN and CDR2 SVGIG (reference sequence). After removal of 3 bases from V and 2 bases from J, the junction contained 7 bases not matched to a gene. This CDR3 has 15 amino acids. CDR3 nucleotides: TGTGCCTGGAGCCGAGCGGGACAGGGTCAAGAGACCCAGTACTTC. Its protein product is CAWSRAGQGQETQYF.

This sequence joins TRBV5-4 and TRBJ2-7; no firm D call. Germline CDR1 reads SGHNT; CDR2 reads YYREEE (reference sequence). This CDR3 has 14 amino acids. The V gene lost 5 bases and the J gene lost 4 bases, with 16 bases spanning the gap. In DNA form, the CDR3 reads TGTGCCAGCAGGGACCCTAAACAGTCTTACGAGCAGTACTTC. This translates into CASRDPKQSYEQYF.

This clone has only one observation. The rearrangement links TRBV19 to TRBJ1-2; TRBD1 is a possible D gene (5 bases). Per the germline V gene, CDR1 is LNHDA and CDR2 is SQIVND (reference sequence). This CDR3 region has 13 residues. Between the trimmed V and J ends, which lost 8 bases and 4 bases, there was a span of 14 bases. CDR3 in DNA: TGTGCCAGTCTCCCAGGGCAAATCTATGGCTACACCTTC. It is translated as CASLPGQIYGYTF.

This chain links TRBV6-5 with TRBJ2-3; unclear D gene. Germline V gives CDR1 MNHEY, CDR2 SVGAGI. Trimming removed 2 bases at V and 5 bases at J, with 5 bases between. The CDR3 has 12 amino acids. CDR3 amino acids: CASSYTGDTQYF. CDR3 sequence (DNA): TGTGCCAGCAGTTACACGGGAGATACGCAGTATTTT.